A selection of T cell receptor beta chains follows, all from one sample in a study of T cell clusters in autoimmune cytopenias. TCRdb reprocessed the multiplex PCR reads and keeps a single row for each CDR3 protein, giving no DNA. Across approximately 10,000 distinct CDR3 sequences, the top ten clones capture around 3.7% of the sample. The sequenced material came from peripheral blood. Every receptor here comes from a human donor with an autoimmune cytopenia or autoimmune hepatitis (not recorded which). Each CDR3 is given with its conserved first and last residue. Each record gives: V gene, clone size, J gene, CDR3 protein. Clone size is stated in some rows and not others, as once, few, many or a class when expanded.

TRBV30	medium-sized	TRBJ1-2	CAWVGENYGYTF
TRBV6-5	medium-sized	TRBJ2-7	CASSSPYEQYF
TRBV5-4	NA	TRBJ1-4	CACSTGGNEKLFF
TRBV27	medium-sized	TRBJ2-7	CASSLSASIRSEQYF
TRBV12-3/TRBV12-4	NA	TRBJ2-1	CASSLSRMAGPNEQFF
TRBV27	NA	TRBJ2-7	CASRPGPSGYNYEQYF
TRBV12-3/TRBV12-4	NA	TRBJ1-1	CASQSWKGALTEAFF
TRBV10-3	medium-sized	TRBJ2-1	CAISPAGNEQFF
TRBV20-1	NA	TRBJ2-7	CSAWPPKLDSYEQYF
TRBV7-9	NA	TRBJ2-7	CASSSGPNPYEQYF
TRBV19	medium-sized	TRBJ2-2	CASSVSGNGELFF
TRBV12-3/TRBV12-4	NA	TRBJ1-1	CASSGTVFWNTEAFF
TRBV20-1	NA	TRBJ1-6	CSARDGGTGIRSPLHF
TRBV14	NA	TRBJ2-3	CASSQGLFLAGVAGGRTDTQYF
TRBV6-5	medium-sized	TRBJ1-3	CASRDRGGGNTIYF
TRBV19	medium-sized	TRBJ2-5	CASSPQGAKETQYF
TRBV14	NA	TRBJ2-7	CASSQTRPDEQYF
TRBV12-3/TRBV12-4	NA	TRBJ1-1	CASKTTPVNTEAFF
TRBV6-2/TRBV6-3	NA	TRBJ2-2	CASRTSGSADTGELFF
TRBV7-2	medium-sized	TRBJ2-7	CASTWTGPSYEQYF
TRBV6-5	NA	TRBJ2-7	CASGGWDEQYF
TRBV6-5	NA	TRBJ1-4	CASSYTRVKEKLFF
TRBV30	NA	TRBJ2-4	CAWSPMGGKNIQYF
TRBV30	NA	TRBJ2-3	CAWSVLVSDTDTQYF
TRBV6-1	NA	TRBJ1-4	CASWGGGVGEKLFF
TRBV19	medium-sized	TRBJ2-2	CASSIRGTGELFF
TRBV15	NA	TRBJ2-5	CATSRATIGTGSGETQYF
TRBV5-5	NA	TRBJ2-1	CASSLEQGSNEQFF
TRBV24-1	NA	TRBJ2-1	CATSDSSGLYNEQFF
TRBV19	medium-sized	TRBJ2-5	CATRTFPQETQYF
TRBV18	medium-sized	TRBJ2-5	CASSSGPQETQYF
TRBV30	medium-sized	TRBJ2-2	CARGRTQAPGELFF
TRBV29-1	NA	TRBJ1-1	CSVEIAAWDTEAFF
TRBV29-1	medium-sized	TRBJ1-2	CSTQSQGTGYTF
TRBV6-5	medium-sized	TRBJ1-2	CASLPGQGASNYGYTF
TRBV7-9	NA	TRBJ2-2	CASSPPLATGELFF
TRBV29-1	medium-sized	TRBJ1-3	CSGVRGEGNTIYF